Listed below are T cell receptor beta chains from one sample, sequenced in a study of blood T cell repertoires in COVID-19. TCRdb's table, derived via immunoSEQ multiplex PCR, lists solely in-frame clones and lacks some. The sample includes about 130,000 clones, around three quarters seen only once; the top ten take around a third. Sequencing was performed on peripheral blood. The receptors derive from a man aged 35 to 55 with active or convalescent COVID-19. The CDR3 runs from the conserved cysteine through the conserved F or W. The D gene is left open where the match is weak. Only part of the rows carry a size: once, few, many, or a class if the clone is expanded.

V	J	size	D	CDR3	DNA
TRBV30	TRBJ1-1	.	.	CAWSPTGTPEAFF	TGTGCCTGGAGTCCTACAGGGACCCCTGAAGCTTTCTTT
TRBV7-2	TRBJ1-2	.	.	CASSPQGSYGYTF	TGTGCCAGCAGCCCTCAGGGGTCCTATGGCTACACCTTC
TRBV6-1	TRBJ1-2	.	.	CASSARGGAEDYGYTF	TGTGCCAGCAGTGCCCGGGGGGGGGCCGAGGACTATGGCTACACCTTC
TRBV7-9	TRBJ1-6	.	.	CASSLAGSPAGSPLHF	TGTGCCAGCAGCTTAGCCGGGAGCCCCGCGGGTTCACCCCTCCACTTT
TRBV12-5	TRBJ2-1	.	.	CASGFPPYNEQFF	TGTGCTAGTGGTTTCCCTCCCTACAATGAGCAGTTCTTC
TRBV7-9	TRBJ1-6	.	TRBD1	CASSLEQGANSPLHF	TGTGCCAGCAGCTTAGAACAGGGGGCTAATTCACCCCTCCACTTT
TRBV19	TRBJ2-1	.	TRBD2	CASRGTSGTVEQFF	TGTGCCAGTAGGGGGACTAGCGGGACGGTTGAGCAGTTCTTC
TRBV5-5	TRBJ2-7	.	TRBD1	CASSLEQGGYEQYF	TGTGCCAGCAGCTTGGAACAGGGGGGCTACGAGCAGTACTTC
TRBV28	TRBJ2-1	once	TRBD1	CASSFYRDRVPNEQFF	TGTGCCAGCAGTTTTTACCGGGACAGGGTACCCAATGAGCAGTTCTTC
TRBV6-1	TRBJ1-2	once	.	CASRSTPSYGYTF	TGTGCCAGCAGATCAACACCCTCCTATGGCTACACCTTC
TRBV7-9	TRBJ2-7	.	TRBD2	CASSPGRSSYEQYF	TGTGCCAGCAGCCCCGGGAGGAGCTCCTACGAGCAGTACTTC
TRBV11-1	TRBJ2-1	.	TRBD2	CASSRTSGGRYNEQFF	TGTGCCAGCAGCCGGACTAGCGGGGGGCGATACAATGAGCAGTTCTTC
TRBV3-1/TRBV3-2	TRBJ1-4	once	.	CASSPTATNEKLFF	TGTGCCAGCAGCCCAACAGCAACTAATGAAAAACTGTTTTTT
TRBV18	TRBJ1-1	once	.	CASSPYSGIEAFF	TGTGCCAGCTCACCATATTCCGGGATCGAAGCTTTCTTT
TRBV18	TRBJ2-2	.	.	CASSPRTANTGELFF	TGTGCCAGCTCACCAAGGACAGCGAACACCGGGGAGCTGTTTTTT
TRBV5-5	TRBJ2-2	.	TRBD1	CASSLLGGQGLVIGELFF	TGTGCCAGCAGCTTGCTTGGGGGACAGGGGTTGGTCATCGGGGAGCTGTTTTTT
TRBV19	TRBJ2-7	once	TRBD2	CASSRVSGDEQYF	TGTGCCAGTAGTAGGGTTAGCGGGGACGAGCAGTACTTC
TRBV18	TRBJ2-7	.	.	CASSELSGYEQYF	TGTGCCAGCTCCGAATTATCAGGCTACGAGCAGTACTTC
TRBV6-2/TRBV6-3	TRBJ1-2	.	TRBD1	CASSYSTGQFYSNYGYTF	TGTGCCAGCAGTTACTCAACGGGACAGTTTTATTCGAACTATGGCTACACCTTC
TRBV30	TRBJ1-2	once	.	CAWSEGGWGYTF	TGTGCCTGGAGCGAAGGGGGATGGGGCTACACCTTC
TRBV3-1/TRBV3-2	TRBJ1-2	.	TRBD1	CASSPNRGRDYGYTF	TGTGCCAGCAGCCCGAACAGGGGAAGGGACTATGGCTACACCTTC
TRBV15	TRBJ2-5	once	TRBD2	CATSRSGRAQETQYF	TGTGCCACCAGCAGATCAGGGAGGGCACAAGAGACCCAGTACTTC
TRBV7-9	TRBJ2-7	.	TRBD2	CVLAGEYEQYF	TGTGTTCTAGCGGGAGAATACGAGCAGTACTTC
TRBV19	TRBJ1-2	.	.	CASSTHGRTTNYGYTF	TGTGCCAGTAGTACTCACGGACGGACAACTAACTATGGCTACACCTTC
TRBV6-5	TRBJ1-3	once	TRBD1	CASSRTGDTIYF	TGTGCCAGCAGCCGGACAGGGGACACCATATATTTT
TRBV5-1	TRBJ1-1	.	.	CASSLVGEGAEAFF	TGCGCCAGCAGCTTGGTGGGCGAGGGCGCTGAAGCTTTCTTT
TRBV28	TRBJ1-6	.	.	CASSLDGTGSPLHF	TGTGCCAGCAGTTTAGATGGAACGGGGTCACCCCTCCACTTT
TRBV27	TRBJ1-2	few	TRBD1	CASSFVGGHLNYGYTF	TGTGCCAGCAGTTTTGTAGGGGGCCACCTTAACTATGGCTACACCTTC
TRBV2	TRBJ1-6	.	TRBD1	CASSEQGPDSPLHF	TGTGCCAGCAGCGAACAGGGGCCAGATTCACCCCTCCACTTT